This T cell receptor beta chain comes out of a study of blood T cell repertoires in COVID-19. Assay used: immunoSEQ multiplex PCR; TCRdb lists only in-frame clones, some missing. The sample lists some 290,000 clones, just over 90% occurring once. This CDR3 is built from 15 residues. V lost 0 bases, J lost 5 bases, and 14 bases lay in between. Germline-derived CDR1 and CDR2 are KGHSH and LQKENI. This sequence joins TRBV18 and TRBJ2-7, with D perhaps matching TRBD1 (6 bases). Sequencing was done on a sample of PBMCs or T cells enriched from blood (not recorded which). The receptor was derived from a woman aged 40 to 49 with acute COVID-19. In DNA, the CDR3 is TGTGCCAGCTCACCACCGGCACAGGGAGAACACGAGCAGTACTTC. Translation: CASSPPAQGEHEQYF.